The 21 T cell receptor beta chains reported below all come from one sample, sequenced in a study of T cells in Graves' hyperthyroidism and ophthalmopathy. The CDR3 regions of TCR beta were amplified from RNA transcripts. RT-PCR in the first round (using the HTBI primer set) targeted the TCR CDR3. MiXCR was run by TCRdb on the multiplex PCR reads, yielding one entry per CDR3 protein. The data contain fewer than 450,000 distinct CDR3 sequences, about a sixth of them singletons. The specimen sequenced was blood. These receptors were taken from a woman in her twenties or thirties with Graves' hyperthyroidism that later progressed to Graves' ophthalmopathy.

This clonotype was counted at least ten times. The rearrangement joins TRBV28 to TRBJ1-2; D is unclear. Germline values: CDR1 MDHEN, CDR2 SYDVKM. CDR3 length equals 13 residues. Trimming cost V 6 bases and J 4 bases, with 12 bases left between them. The CDR3 bases are TGTGCCAGCAGGGACCCCGGTAGCTATGGCTACACCTTC. It encodes CASRDPGSYGYTF.

On this clonotype itself: A single base separates this from a much larger clone, so it may be a read error. J is TRBJ1-1 and V is TRBV18, with TRBD1 as a possible D gene (6 bases). Germline V gene sequence: CDR1 KGHSH, CDR2 LQKENI. The CDR3 is 14 residues long. CDR3 region: CARSPTGSNTEAFF. In nucleotides, the CDR3 is TGTGCCAGGTCACCTACAGGGTCGAACACTGAAGCTTTCTTT.

V gene TRBV19 combines with J gene TRBJ1-1; TRBD1 is a possible D gene (5 bases). The ends were cut back, 4 bases at V and 1 base at J, with 13 bases in the middle. CDR1 and CDR2 from the germline V gene are LNHDA and SQIVND (reference sequence). The length of the CDR3 is 15 residues. CDR3 protein: CASSTDPGWNTEAFF. The CDR3 bases are TGTGCCAGTAGTACAGATCCAGGGTGGAACACTGAAGCTTTCTTT. Full variable domain (outside the CDR3, taken from reference TRBV19 and TRBJ1-1): DGGITQSPKYLFRKEGQNVTLSCEQNLNHDAMYWYRQDPGQGLRLIYYSQIVNDFQKGDIAEGYSVSREKKESFPLTVTSAQKNPTAFYLCASSTDPGWNTEAFFGQGTRLTVV.

This clonotype has ten or more counts. The chain is built from TRBV27 and TRBJ2-7; D remains ambiguous. Germline CDR1 is MNHEY and CDR2 is SMNVEV (reference sequence). Trimming cost V 4 bases and J 5 bases, with 18 bases left between them. The CDR3 runs to 15 residues. This CDR3 is CASSSDLRPLHEQYF. CDR3 sequence (DNA): TGTGCCAGCAGTTCGGACCTCCGCCCTCTTCACGAGCAGTACTTC.

This clonotype appeared a few times. V is TRBV5-1 and J is TRBJ2-3; D is perhaps TRBD1 or TRBD2 (5 bases each). There are 14 residues in the CDR3. The V end was cut by 4 bases, the J end by 3 bases, with 12 bases between. In germline, CDR1 is SGHRS, CDR2 YFSETQ. CDR3 sequence reads: CASSPGRLTDTQYF. The CDR3 DNA sequence: TGCGCCAGCAGCCCGGGACGGTTAACAGATACGCAGTATTTT.

Ten or more counts support this clonotype. The rearrangement links TRBV15 to TRBJ1-6; 11 positions agree with TRBD1. The CDR3 length is 17 residues. Germline lookup yields CDR1 LNHNV and CDR2 YYDKDF (reference sequence). V trimming: 6 bases; J trimming: 9 bases; junction bases outside the gene matches: 13. CDR3 DNA sequence: TGTGCCACCAGGATTCGGCGGGGACAGGGGGTTTTTTCACCCCTCCACTTT. Protein: CATRIRRGQGVFSPLHF.

With regard to this clonotype: A much larger clone sits a single nucleotide away, making a read error possible. This chain uses TRBV19 with TRBJ1-1, with D unclear. This CDR3 comprises 13 residues. Germline lookup yields CDR1 LNHDA and CDR2 SQIVND (reference sequence). The CDR3 spells CASKRAANTGAFF. The CDR3 nucleotides are TGTGCCAGTAAAAGGGCCGCGAACACTGGAGCTTTCTTT.

This clonotype was recorded a few times. The chain joins TRBV6-1 to TRBJ2-3, with D tentatively TRBD2 (5 bases). The CDR3 is 14 amino acids. The germline gives CDR1 MNHNS, CDR2 SASEGT. V lost 4 bases and J 0 bases, leaving 8 bases between the germline ends. The CDR3 here is CASSAGISTDTQYF. Written as DNA, the CDR3 is TGTGCCAGCAGTGCCGGGATAAGCACAGATACGCAGTATTTT.

This clonotype was recorded many times. The J gene is TRBJ2-7, the V gene TRBV20-1; 11 nucleotides align to TRBD2. The CDR3 totals 17 residues. CDR1 is DFQATT, CDR2 SNEGSKA, per germline (reference sequence). With V trimmed by 2 bases and J by 5 bases, 14 bases remained unmatched. For the CDR3, the DNA is TGCAGTGCTAGATCCCTAATAGCGGGGGGGCCTGAAAACGAGCAGTACTTC. Its protein is CSARSLIAGGPENEQYF.

There are many counts of this clonotype. V usage is TRBV27 and J usage is TRBJ2-3, with 9 bases matching TRBD2. The CDR3 spans 17 residues. Per germline, CDR1 MNHEY and CDR2 SMNVEV (reference sequence). The V segment lost 5 bases and the J segment 2 bases; nucleotides outside the gene matches: 11. The CDR3 sequence: CASSPGWTSDDTDTQYF. The CDR3 DNA reads as TGTGCCAGCAGTCCAGGTTGGACTAGCGATGACACAGATACGCAGTATTTT.

In this sample, this clonotype turned up many times. The chain recombines TRBV11-2 with TRBJ2-5; weak D call: TRBD2 (6 bases). Trimming shortened V by 1 base and J by 5 bases, and 14 bases separated the two germline ends. Germline V lookup: CDR1 SGHAT, CDR2 FQNNGV. The CDR3 length is 15 residues. The CDR3 DNA sequence: TGTGCCAGCAGCTTAGCGCCGGGACTTCCTGAGACCCAGTACTTC. This sequence encodes CASSLAPGLPETQYF.

This clonotype was counted ten times or more. The chain joins TRBV6-1 to TRBJ1-3, with 10 bases lining up with TRBD1. The V and J ends lost 7 bases and 1 base, in that order; junction bases with no gene match: 4. The CDR3 sequence is 15 residues long. Per the germline V gene, CDR1 is MNHNS and CDR2 is SASEGT. This CDR3 reads CASTEDRGSGNTIYF. The CDR3 bases are TGTGCCAGCACCGAGGACAGGGGGTCTGGAAACACCATATATTTT.

This clonotype was counted ten times or more. The rearrangement uses TRBV6-1 and TRBJ2-7, with TRBD2 matching over 11 bases. CDR1 is MNHNS and CDR2 is SASEGT in the germline V gene. CDR3 length: 14 amino acids. V lost 7 bases and J lost 4; bases outside the gene matches: 6. The CDR3 is CASKRLAGQYEQYF. As DNA, the CDR3 is TGTGCCAGCAAAAGACTAGCGGGACAATACGAGCAGTACTTC.

This clonotype was found many times. The rearrangement joins TRBV6-1 to TRBJ1-2, with D possibly TRBD1 on 5 matching bases. Germline V gene data show CDR1 as MNHNS and CDR2 as SASEGT. Trimming took 9 bases from V and 3 from J, leaving 17 bases between them. This CDR3 contains 14 residues. Written as DNA, the CDR3 is TGTGCCAGTCTCCCCCAGGGAGGGTACTATGGCTACACCTTC. This sequence encodes CASLPQGGYYGYTF.

In its sample, this clonotype was seen many times. The chain links TRBV28 to TRBJ1-6, with D unclear. V lost 3 bases and J 4 bases, leaving 10 bases between the germline ends. CDR1 and CDR2 from the germline V gene are MDHEN and SYDVKM. The CDR3 sequence is 15 residues long. This CDR3 is CASSFIETYNSPLHF. In DNA, the CDR3 is TGTGCCAGCAGTTTTATCGAGACATATAATTCACCCCTCCACTTT.

A note on this clonotype: This may be a read error: a much more frequent sequence differs by one nucleotide. The genes are TRBV19 and TRBJ1-1, with 8 bases aligning to TRBD1. The germline V gene encodes CDR1 LNHDA and CDR2 SQIVND (reference sequence). The J segment lost 4 bases and the V segment lost 8 bases, leaving 21 bases of the junction unmatched. The CDR3 runs 18 residues. The DNA of the CDR3 is TGTGCCAGTGGTGCTCGGCCCCTCTCTAGACAGGGGATCACTGAAGCTTTCTTT. Residues: CASGARPLSRQGITEAFF.

This clonotype was recorded at least ten times. The genes are TRBV20-1 and TRBJ2-2, with TRBD2 identical over 14 bases. CDR1 DFQATT and CDR2 SNEGSKA come from the germline V gene (reference sequence). The CDR3 has 18 amino acids. J gave up 6 bases and V 0 bases, and 9 bases lay outside the gene matches. The CDR3 loop is CSARDTGLAGGLSGELFF. DNA for the CDR3: TGCAGTGCTAGAGATACAGGACTAGCGGGAGGTTTGTCCGGGGAGCTGTTTTTT.

The table lists this clonotype with many counts. This rearrangement joins TRBV10-2 to TRBJ2-7, with a weak D call TRBD1 (6 bases). CDR3 length equals 16 residues. Germline-derived CDR1 and CDR2 are WSHSY and SAAADI. Trimming cost V 2 bases and J 3 bases, with 17 bases left between them. The DNA for the CDR3 is TGCGCCAGCAGTGAGAATCTCGGGCAGGGGTTCTACGAGCAGTACTTC. Encoded protein: CASSENLGQGFYEQYF.

The gene calls are TRBV5-1 and TRBJ2-3; 12 nucleotides line up with TRBD2. Trimming removed 4 bases from V and 5 bases from J; junction bases left unmatched: 8. The CDR3 contains 16 residues. Germline assignment: CDR1 SGHRS and CDR2 YFSETQ. The CDR3 nucleotides are TGCGCCAGCAGCCCCAGACTAGCGGGAGTGGTAGATACGCAGTATTTT. As protein: CASSPRLAGVVDTQYF.

The table lists this clonotype with many counts. The J gene is TRBJ2-2, the V gene TRBV28; 12 bases fit TRBD2. This CDR3 has 16 amino acids. Germline CDR1 reads MDHEN; CDR2 reads SYDVKM. V dropped 5 bases and J dropped 6; count of bases not matched to a gene: 7. The chain's CDR3 is CASSRLAGVRAGELFF. In nucleotides, the CDR3 is TGTGCCAGCAGTCGACTAGCGGGAGTTAGGGCCGGGGAGCTGTTTTTT. The complete variable domain, with remaining parts taken from reference TRBV28 and TRBJ2-2, reads DVKVTQSSRYLVKRTGEKVFLECVQDMDHENMFWYRQDPGLGLRLIYFSYDVKMKEKGDIPEGYSVSREKKERFSLILESASTNQTSMYLCASSRLAGVRAGELFFGEGSRLTVL.

In this sample, this clonotype turned up a few times. The chain uses TRBV9 and TRBJ2-3; 8 nucleotides line up with TRBD2. The CDR3 extends over 15 amino acids. V was clipped by 4 bases and J by 1 base; unmatched bases: 5. The germline V gene has CDR1 SGDLS and CDR2 YYNGEE. CDR3 coding DNA: TGTGCCAGCAGCCCCGTCGGGGGGGGCACAGATACGCAGTATTTT. The encoded protein is CASSPVGGGTDTQYF. The variable domain in full, completed from reference TRBV9 and TRBJ2-3, reads DSGVTQTPKHLITATGQRVTLRCSPRSGDLSVYWYQQSLDQGLQFLIQYYNGEERAKGNILERFSAQQFPDLHSELNLSSLELGDSALYFCASSPVGGGTDTQYFGPGTRLTVL.